This T cell receptor (beta chain) was identified during a study of T cells in localized non-small cell lung cancer. Points on this clone: One end of the junction varies from germline; a read error may be responsible.

TCRdb's copy holds only in-frame clones and misses some; the assay was immunoSEQ multiplex PCR. The sample records about 24,000 clones, roughly 87% being singletons. This CDR3 contains 11 residues. Germline assignment: CDR1 MNHEY and CDR2 SMNVEV (reference sequence). The genes are TRBV27 and TRBJ1-2; 9 bases line up with TRBD1. This sequence was found in a male donor older than 55 with stage I squamous cell lung carcinoma. Specimen: peripheral blood, collected before any cancer treatment. The CDR3 protein is CASSPGTGRIF. The CDR3 DNA is TGTGCCAGCAGTCCAGGGACAGGGAGGATCTTC.